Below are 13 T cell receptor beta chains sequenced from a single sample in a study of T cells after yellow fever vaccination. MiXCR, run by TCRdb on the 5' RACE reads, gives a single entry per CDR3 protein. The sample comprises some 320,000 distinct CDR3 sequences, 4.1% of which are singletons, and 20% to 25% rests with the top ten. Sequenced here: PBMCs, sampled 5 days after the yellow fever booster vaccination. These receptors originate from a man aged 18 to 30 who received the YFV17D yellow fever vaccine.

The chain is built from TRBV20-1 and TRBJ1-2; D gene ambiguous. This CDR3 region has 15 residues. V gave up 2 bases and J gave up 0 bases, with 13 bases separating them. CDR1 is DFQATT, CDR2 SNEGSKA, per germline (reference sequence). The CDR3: CSARSPWSANYGYTF. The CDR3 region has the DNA TGCAGTGCTAGAAGCCCCTGGAGCGCTAACTATGGCTACACCTTC.

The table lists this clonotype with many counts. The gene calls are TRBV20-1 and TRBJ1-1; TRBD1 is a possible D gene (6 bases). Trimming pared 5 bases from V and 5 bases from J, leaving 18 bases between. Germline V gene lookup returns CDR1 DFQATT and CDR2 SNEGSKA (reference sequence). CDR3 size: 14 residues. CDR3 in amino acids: CSAYLPGAATEAFF. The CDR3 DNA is TGCAGTGCTTACCTTCCAGGGGCTGCGACTGAAGCTTTCTTT.

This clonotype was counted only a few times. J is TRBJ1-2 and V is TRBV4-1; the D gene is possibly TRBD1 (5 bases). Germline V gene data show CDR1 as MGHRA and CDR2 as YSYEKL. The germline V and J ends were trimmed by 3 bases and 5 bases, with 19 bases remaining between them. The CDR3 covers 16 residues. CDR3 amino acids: CASSHSPGLPTYGYTF. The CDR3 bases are TGCGCCAGCAGCCATTCCCCGGGGCTGCCAACTTATGGCTACACCTTC.

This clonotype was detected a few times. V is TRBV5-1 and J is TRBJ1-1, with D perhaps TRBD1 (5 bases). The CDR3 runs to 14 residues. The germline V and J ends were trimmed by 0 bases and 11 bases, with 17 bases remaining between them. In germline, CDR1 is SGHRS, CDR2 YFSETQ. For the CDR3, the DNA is TGCGCCAGCAGCTTGGGGCCCGAGGCGGGGCCGGCTTTCTTT. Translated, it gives CASSLGPEAGPAFF.

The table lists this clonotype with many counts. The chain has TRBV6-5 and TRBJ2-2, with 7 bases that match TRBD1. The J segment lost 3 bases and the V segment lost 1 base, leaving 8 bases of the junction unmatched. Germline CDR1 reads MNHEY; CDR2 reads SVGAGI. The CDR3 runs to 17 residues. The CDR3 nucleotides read TGTGCCAGCAGTTACTACCCCCAGGGGGTCGACACCGGGGAGCTGTTTTTT. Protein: CASSYYPQGVDTGELFF.

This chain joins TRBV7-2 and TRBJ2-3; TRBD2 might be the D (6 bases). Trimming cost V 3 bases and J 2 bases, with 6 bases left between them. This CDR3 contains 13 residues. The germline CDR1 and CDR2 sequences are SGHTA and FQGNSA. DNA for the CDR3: TGTGCCAGCAGCTTGCGGGACACAGATACGCAGTATTTT. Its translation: CASSLRDTDTQYF.

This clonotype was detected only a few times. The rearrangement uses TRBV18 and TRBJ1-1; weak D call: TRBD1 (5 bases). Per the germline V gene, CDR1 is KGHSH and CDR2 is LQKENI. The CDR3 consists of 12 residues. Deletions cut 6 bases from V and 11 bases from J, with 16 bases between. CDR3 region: CASSRDVSYAFF. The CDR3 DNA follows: TGTGCCAGCTCCCGGGACGTATCGTATGCTTTCTTT. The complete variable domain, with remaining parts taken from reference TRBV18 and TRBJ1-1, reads NAGVMQNPRHLVRRRGQEARLRCSPMKGHSHVYWYRQLPEEGLKFMVYLQKENIIDESGMPKERFSAEFPKEGPSILRIQQVVRGDSAAYFCASSRDVSYAFFGQGTRLTVV.

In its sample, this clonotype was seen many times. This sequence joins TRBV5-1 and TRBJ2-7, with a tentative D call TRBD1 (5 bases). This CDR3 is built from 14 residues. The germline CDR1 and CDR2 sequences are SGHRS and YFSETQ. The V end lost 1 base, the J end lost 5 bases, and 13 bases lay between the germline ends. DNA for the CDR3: TGCGCCAGCAGCTTGAGGCAGGGCAACGACGAGCAGTACTTC. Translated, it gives CASSLRQGNDEQYF.

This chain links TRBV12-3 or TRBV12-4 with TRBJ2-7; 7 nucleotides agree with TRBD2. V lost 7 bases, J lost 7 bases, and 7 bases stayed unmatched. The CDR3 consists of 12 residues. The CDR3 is CASTSGGQEQYF. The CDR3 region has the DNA TGTGCCAGCACCTCGGGGGGTCAGGAGCAGTACTTC.

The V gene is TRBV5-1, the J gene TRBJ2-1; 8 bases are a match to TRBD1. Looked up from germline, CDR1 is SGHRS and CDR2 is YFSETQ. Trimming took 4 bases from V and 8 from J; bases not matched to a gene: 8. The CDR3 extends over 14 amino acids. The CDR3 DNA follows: TGCGCCAGCAGCCCGACAGGGGCCCTGGATGAGCAGTTCTTC. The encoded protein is CASSPTGALDEQFF.

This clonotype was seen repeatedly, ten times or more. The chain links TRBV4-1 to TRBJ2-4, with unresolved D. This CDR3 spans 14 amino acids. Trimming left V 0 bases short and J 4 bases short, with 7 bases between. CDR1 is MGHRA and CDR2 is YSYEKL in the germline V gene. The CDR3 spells CASSQEDVKNIQYF. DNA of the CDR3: TGCGCCAGCAGCCAAGAGGACGTGAAAAACATTCAGTACTTC.

In nucleotides, the CDR3 is TGTGCCAGCTCACCCCAGTTCAATGGGCAGGGCAACTATGGCTACACCTTC. Its translation is CASSPQFNGQGNYGYTF. This rearrangement joins TRBV18 to TRBJ1-2; D is possibly TRBD1 (5 bases). This CDR3 has 17 residues. The germline V gene encodes CDR1 KGHSH and CDR2 LQKENI. Between the trimmed V and J ends, which lost 3 bases and 2 bases, there was a span of 19 bases.

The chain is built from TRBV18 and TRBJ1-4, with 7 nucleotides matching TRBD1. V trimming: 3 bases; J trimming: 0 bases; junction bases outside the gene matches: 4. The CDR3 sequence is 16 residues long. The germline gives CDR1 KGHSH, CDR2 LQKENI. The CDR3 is CASSPGGGTTNEKLFF. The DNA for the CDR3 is TGTGCCAGCTCACCGGGAGGGGGCACAACTAATGAAAAACTGTTTTTT. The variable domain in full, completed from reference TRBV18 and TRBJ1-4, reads NAGVMQNPRHLVRRRGQEARLRCSPMKGHSHVYWYRQLPEEGLKFMVYLQKENIIDESGMPKERFSAEFPKEGPSILRIQQVVRGDSAAYFCASSPGGGTTNEKLFFGSGTQLSVL.